This TCR beta chain was retrieved from a study of T cells after yellow fever vaccination. MiXCR was run by TCRdb on the 5' RACE reads, yielding one entry per CDR3 protein. This sample yields just over 250,000 distinct CDR3 sequences, of which around 5.3% are seen a single time; around 3.5% belongs to the top ten. Germline CDR1 and CDR2: KGHSH and LQKENI. The CDR3 is made up of 15 amino acids. The V gene lost 0 bases and the J gene lost 5 bases, with 10 bases spanning the gap. The V call is TRBV18, the J call TRBJ2-2, with D perhaps TRBD1 (5 bases). The clonotype originates from a man aged 18 to 29 who received the YFV17D yellow fever vaccine. This material consisted of CD4+ T cells sorted from PBMCs, taken on the day of the yellow fever booster vaccination. The CDR3 is CASSPPAGFTGELFF. CDR3 coding DNA: TGTGCCAGCTCACCACCGGCAGGGTTTACCGGGGAGCTGTTTTTT.